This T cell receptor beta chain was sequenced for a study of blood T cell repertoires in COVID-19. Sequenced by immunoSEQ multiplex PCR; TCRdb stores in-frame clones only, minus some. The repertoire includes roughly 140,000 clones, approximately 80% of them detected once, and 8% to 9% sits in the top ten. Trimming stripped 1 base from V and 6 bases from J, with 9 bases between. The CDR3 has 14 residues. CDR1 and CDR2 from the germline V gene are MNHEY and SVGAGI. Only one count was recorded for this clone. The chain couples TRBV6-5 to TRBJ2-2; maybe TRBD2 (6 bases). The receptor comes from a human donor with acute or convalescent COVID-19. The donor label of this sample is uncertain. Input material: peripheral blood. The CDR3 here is CASSYFGSPGELFF. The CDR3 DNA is TGTGCCAGCAGTTACTTCGGGAGTCCCGGGGAGCTGTTTTTT.